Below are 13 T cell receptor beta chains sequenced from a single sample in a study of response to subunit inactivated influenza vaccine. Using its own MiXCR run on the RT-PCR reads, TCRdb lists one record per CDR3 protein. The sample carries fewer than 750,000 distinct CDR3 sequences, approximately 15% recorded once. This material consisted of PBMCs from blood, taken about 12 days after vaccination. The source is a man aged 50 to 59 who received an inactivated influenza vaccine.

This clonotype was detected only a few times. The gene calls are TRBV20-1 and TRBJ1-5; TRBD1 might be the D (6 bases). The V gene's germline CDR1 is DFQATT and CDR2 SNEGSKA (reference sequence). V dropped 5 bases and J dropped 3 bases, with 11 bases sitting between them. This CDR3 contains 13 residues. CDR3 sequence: CSAQQGVNQPQHF. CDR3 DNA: TGCAGTGCTCAACAGGGCGTCAATCAGCCCCAGCATTTT.

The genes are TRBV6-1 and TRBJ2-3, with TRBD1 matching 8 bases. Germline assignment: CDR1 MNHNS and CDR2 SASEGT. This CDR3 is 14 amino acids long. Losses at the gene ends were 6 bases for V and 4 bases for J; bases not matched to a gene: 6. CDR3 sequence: CASRRGQGPDTQYF. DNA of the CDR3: TGTGCCAGCAGACGCGGACAGGGCCCAGATACGCAGTATTTT.

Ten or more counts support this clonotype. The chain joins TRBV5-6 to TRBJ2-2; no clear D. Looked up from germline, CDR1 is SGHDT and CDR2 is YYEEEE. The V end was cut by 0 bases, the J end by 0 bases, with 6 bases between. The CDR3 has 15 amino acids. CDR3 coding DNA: TGTGCCAGCAGCTTGGGGCCGACGAACACCGGGGAGCTGTTTTTT. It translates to CASSLGPTNTGELFF.

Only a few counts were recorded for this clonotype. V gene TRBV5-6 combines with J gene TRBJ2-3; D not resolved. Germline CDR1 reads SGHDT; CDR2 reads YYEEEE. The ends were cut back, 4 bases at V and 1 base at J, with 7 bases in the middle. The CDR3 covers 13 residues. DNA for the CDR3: TGTGCCAGCAGCATCCGGGGCACAGATACGCAGTATTTT. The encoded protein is CASSIRGTDTQYF.

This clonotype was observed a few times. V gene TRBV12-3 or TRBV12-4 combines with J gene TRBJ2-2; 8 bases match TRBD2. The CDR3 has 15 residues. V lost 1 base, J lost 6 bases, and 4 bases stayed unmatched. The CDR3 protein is CASSLGGGSAGELFF. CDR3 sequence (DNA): TGTGCCAGCAGTTTAGGCGGGGGGAGCGCCGGGGAGCTGTTTTTT.

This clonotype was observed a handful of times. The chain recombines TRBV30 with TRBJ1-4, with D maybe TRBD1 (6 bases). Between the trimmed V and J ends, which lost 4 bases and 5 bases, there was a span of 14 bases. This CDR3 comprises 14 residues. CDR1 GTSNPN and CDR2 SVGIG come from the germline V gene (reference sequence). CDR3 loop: CAWTRTALNEKLFF. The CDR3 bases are TGTGCCTGGACTCGGACAGCCCTCAATGAAAAACTGTTTTTT.

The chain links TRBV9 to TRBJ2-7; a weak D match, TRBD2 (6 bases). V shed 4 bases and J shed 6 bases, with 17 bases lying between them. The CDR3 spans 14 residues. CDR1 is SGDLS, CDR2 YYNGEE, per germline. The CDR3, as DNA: TGTGCCAGCAGCTATAACCTAAACGGGGGCGAGCAGTACTTC. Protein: CASSYNLNGGEQYF.

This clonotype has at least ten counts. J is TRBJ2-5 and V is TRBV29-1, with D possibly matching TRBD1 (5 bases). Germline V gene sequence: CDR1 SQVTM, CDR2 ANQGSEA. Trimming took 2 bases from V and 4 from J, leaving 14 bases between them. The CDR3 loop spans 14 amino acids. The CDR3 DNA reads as TGCAGCGTTGAATTCGGACATTGGGGAGAGACCCAGTACTTC. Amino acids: CSVEFGHWGETQYF.

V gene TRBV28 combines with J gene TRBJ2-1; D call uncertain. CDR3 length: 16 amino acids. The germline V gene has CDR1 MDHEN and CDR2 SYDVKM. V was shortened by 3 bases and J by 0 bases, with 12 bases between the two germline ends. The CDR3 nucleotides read TGTGCCAGCAGTTTTGGTAGCAGAAGCTCCTACAATGAGCAGTTCTTC. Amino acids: CASSFGSRSSYNEQFF.

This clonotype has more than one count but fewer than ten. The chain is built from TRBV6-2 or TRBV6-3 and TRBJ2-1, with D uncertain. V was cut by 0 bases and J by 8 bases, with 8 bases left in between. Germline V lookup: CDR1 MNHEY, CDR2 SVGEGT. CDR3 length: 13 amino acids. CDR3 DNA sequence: TGTGCCAGCAGTTACTCGGGTGGGCATGAGCAGTTCTTC. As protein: CASSYSGGHEQFF.

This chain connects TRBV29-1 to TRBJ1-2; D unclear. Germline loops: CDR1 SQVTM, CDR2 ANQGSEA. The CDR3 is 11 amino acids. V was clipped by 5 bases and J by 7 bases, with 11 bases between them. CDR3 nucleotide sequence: TGCAGCGTTCGAATCTCCTCTGGCTACACCTTC. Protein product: CSVRISSGYTF.

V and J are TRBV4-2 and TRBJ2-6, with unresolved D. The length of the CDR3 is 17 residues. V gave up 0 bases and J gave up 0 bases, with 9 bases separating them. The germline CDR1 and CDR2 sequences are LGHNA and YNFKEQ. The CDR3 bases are TGTGCCAGCAGCCAAGATGAGCGAGACTCTGGGGCCAACGTCCTGACTTTC. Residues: CASSQDERDSGANVLTF.

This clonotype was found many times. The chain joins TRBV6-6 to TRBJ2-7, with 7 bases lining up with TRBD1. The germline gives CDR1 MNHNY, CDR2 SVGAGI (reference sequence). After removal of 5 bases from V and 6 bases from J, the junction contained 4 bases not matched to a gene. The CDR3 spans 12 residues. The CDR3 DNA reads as TGTGCCAGCAGTACAACAGGGGCCGAGCAGTACTTC. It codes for CASSTTGAEQYF.